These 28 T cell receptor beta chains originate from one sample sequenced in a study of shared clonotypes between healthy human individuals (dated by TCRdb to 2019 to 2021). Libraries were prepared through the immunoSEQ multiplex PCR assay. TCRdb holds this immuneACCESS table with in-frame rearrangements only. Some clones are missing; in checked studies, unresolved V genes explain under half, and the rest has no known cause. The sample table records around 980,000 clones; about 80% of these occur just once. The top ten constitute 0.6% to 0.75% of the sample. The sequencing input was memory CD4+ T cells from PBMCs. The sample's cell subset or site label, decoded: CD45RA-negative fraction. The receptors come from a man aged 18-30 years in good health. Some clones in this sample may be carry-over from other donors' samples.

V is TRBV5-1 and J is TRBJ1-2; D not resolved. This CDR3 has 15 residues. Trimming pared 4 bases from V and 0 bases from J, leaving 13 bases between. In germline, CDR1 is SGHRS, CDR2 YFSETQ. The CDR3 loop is CASSRGFPANYGYTF. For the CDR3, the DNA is TGCGCCAGCAGCCGCGGATTTCCAGCTAACTATGGCTACACCTTC.

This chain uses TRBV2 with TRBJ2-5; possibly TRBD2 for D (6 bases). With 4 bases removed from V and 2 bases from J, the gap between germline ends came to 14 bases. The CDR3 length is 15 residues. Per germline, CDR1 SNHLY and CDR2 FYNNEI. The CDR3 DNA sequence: TGTGCCAGCAGTGTAAGGAGGGCTTCTCAAGAGACCCAGTACTTC. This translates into CASSVRRASQETQYF.

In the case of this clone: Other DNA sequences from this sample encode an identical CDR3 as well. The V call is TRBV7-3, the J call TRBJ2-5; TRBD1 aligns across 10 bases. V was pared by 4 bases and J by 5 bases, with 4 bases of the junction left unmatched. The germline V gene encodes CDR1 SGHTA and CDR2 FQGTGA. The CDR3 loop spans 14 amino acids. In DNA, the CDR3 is TGTGCCAGCAGCTCCGGGACAGGGGAGGAGACCCAGTACTTC. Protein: CASSSGTGEETQYF.

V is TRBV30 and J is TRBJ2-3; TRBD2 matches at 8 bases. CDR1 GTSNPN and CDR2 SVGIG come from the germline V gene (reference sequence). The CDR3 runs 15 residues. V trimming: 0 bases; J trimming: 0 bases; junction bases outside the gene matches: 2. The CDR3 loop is CAWSVRGGSTDTQYF. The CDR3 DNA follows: TGTGCCTGGAGTGTACGGGGGGGCAGCACAGATACGCAGTATTTT.

CDR3 sequence (DNA): TGTGCCAGCAGTCCCTCCTTTTTTTTGCTCGACCAGCCCCAGCATTTT. This sequence encodes CASSPSFFLLDQPQHF. This rearrangement joins TRBV6-4 to TRBJ1-5; D is undetermined. The CDR3 loop spans 16 amino acids. The V and J ends lost 5 bases and 7 bases respectively, with 21 bases between them. Germline loops: CDR1 MRHNA, CDR2 SNTAGT.

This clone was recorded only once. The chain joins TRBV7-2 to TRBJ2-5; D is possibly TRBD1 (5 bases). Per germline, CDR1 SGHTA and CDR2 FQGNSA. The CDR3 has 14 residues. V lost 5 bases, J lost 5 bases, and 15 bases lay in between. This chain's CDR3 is CASSHGHVGETQYF. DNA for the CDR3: TGTGCCAGCAGCCACGGACACGTTGGGGAGACCCAGTACTTC.

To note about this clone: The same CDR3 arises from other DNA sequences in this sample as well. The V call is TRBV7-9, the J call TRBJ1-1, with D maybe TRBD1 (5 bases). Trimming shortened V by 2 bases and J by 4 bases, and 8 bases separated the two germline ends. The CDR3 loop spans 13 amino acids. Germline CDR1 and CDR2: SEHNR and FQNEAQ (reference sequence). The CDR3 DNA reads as TGTGCCAGCAGCTTATCCGGGGGCACTGAAGCTTTCTTT. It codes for CASSLSGGTEAFF.

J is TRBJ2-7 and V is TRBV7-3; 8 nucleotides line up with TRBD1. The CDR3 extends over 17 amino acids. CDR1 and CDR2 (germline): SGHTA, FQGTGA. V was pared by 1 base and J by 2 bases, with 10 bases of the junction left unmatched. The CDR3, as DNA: TGTGCCAGCAGCTTAATGCCCGTTGACAGGGGCCCCTACGAGCAGTACTTC. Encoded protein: CASSLMPVDRGPYEQYF.

DNA for the CDR3: TGTGCCAGCAGCTTGGGGCCCCTAGATGGCGAGCAGTACTTC. It encodes CASSLGPLDGEQYF. The chain is built from TRBV5-6 and TRBJ2-7; D gene uncertain. V dropped 0 bases and J dropped 6 bases, with 13 bases sitting between them. CDR3 length: 14 residues. Germline values: CDR1 SGHDT, CDR2 YYEEEE. Full variable domain (missing parts from reference TRBV5-6 and TRBJ2-7): DAGVTQSPTHLIKTRGQQVTLRCSPKSGHDTVSWYQQALGQGPQFIFQYYEEEERQRGNFPDRFSGHQFPNYSSELNVNALLLGDSALYLCASSLGPLDGEQYFGPGTRLTVT.

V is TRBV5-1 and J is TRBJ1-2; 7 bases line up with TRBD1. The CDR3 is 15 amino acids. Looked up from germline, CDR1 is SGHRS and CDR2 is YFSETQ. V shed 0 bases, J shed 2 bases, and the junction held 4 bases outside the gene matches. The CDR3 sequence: CASSLGGGENYGYTF. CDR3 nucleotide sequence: TGCGCCAGCAGCTTGGGAGGGGGCGAGAACTATGGCTACACCTTC.

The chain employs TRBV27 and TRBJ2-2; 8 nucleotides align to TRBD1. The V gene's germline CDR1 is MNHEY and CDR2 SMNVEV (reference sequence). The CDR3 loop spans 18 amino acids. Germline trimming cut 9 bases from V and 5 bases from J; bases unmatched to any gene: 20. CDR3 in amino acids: CARKLKKGRGRETGELFF. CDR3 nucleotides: TGTGCCAGGAAACTTAAAAAGGGCAGGGGGCGGGAAACCGGGGAGCTGTTTTTT.

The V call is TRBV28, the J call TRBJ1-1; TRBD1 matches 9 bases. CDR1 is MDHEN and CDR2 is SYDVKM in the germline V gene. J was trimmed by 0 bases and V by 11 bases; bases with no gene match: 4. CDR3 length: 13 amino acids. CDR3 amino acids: CAGTGNMNTEAFF. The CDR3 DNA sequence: TGTGCCGGGACAGGGAACATGAACACTGAAGCTTTCTTT.

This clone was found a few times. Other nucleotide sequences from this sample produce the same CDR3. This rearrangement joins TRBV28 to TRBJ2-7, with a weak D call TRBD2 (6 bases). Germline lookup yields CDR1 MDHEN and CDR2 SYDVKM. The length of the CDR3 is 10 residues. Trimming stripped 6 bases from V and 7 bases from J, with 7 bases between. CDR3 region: CASSRGEQYF. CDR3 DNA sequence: TGTGCCAGCAGCCGGGGGGAGCAGTACTTC.

CDR3 in DNA: TGTGCCAGCAGCAAGGGACAGGACACAGATACGCAGTATTTT. Protein: CASSKGQDTDTQYF. This chain joins TRBV5-8 and TRBJ2-3; 8 bases align to TRBD1. This CDR3 is built from 14 residues. Trimming at V came to 4 bases and at J to 2 bases, leaving 3 bases not matched to a gene. CDR1 and CDR2 (germline): SGHTS, YDEGEE.

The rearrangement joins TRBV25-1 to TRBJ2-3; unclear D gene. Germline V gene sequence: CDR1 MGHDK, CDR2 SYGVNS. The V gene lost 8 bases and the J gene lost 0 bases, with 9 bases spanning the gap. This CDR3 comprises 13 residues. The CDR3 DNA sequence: TGTGCCAGCTCTCGGTCTAGCACAGATACGCAGTATTTT. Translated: CASSRSSTDTQYF.

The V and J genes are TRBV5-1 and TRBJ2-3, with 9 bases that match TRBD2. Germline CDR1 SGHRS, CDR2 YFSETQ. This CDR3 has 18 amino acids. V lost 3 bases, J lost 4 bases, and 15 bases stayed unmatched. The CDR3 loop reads CASSSPGLATAKADTQYF. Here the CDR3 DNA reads TGCGCCAGCAGCTCCCCGGGACTAGCAACCGCGAAGGCAGATACGCAGTATTTT.

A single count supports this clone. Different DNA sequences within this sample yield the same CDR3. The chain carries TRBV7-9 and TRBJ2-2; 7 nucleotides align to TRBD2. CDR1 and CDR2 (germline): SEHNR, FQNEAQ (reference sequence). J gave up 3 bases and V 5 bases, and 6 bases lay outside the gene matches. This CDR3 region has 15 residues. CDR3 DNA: TGTGCCAGCAGCCCAGGAGGGAGGGACACCGGGGAGCTGTTTTTT. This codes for CASSPGGRDTGELFF. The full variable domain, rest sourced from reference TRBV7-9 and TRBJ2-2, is DTGVSQNPRHKITKRGQNVTFRCDPISEHNRLYWYRQTLGQGPEFLTYFQNEAQLEKSRLLSDRFSAERPKGSFSTLEIQRTEQGDSAMYLCASSPGGRDTGELFFGEGSRLTVL.

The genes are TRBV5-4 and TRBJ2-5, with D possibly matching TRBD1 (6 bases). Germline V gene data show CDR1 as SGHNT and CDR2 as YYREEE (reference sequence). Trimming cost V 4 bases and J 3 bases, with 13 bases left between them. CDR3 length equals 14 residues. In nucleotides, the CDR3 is TGTGCCAGCAGCCAAGTTGGGGGCGAAGAGACCCAGTACTTC. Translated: CASSQVGGEETQYF.

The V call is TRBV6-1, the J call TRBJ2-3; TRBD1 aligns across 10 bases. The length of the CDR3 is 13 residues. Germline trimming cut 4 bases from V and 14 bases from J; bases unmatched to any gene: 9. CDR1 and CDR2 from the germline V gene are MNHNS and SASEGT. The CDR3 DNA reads TGTGCCAGCAGTGGATGGGACAGGGGAACACCGTATTTT. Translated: CASSGWDRGTPYF.

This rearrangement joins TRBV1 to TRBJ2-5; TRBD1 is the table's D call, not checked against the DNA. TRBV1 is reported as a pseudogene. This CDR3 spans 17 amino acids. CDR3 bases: TGCACCAGCAGCCAAGATCCATCGAGGCAGGGGGAAGAGACCCAGTACTTC. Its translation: CTSSQDPSRQGEETQYF.

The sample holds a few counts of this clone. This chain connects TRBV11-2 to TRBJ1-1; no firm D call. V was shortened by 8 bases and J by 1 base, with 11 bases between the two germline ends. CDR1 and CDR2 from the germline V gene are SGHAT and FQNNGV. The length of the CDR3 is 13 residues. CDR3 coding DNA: TGTGCCAGCGGATTTCAGGCGAACACTGAAGCTTTCTTT. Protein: CASGFQANTEAFF.

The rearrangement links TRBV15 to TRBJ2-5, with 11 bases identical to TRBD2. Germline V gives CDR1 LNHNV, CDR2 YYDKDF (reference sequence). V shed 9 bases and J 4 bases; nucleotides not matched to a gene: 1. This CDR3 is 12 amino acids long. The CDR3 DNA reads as TGTGCCACGGGGACTAGCGGAGAGACCCAGTACTTC. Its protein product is CATGTSGETQYF.

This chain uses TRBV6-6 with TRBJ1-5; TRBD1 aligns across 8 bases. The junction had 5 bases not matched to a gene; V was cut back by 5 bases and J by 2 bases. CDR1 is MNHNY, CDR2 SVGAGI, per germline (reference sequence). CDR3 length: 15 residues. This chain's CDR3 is CASSGQGRGNQPQHF. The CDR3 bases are TGTGCCAGCAGTGGACAGGGCAGGGGCAATCAGCCCCAGCATTTT.

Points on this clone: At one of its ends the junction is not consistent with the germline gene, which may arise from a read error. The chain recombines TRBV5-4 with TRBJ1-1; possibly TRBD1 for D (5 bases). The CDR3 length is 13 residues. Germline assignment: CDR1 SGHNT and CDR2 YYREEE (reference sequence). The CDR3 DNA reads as TGCGCCAGCAGCCGGCAAAGGGGAACTGAAGCTTTCTTT. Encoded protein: CASSRQRGTEAFF.

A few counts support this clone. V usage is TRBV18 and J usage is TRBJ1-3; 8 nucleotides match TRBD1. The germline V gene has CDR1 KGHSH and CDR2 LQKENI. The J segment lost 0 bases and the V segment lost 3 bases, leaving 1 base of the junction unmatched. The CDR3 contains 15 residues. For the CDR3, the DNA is TGTGCCAGCTCACCTGGACAGGGCTCTGGAAACACCATATATTTT. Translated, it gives CASSPGQGSGNTIYF.

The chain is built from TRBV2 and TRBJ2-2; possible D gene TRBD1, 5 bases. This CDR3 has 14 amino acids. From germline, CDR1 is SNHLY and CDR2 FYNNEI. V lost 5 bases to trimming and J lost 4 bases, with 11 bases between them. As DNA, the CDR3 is TGTGCCAGCAGTCCCCGTCAGGGCACCGGGGAGCTGTTTTTT. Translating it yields CASSPRQGTGELFF.

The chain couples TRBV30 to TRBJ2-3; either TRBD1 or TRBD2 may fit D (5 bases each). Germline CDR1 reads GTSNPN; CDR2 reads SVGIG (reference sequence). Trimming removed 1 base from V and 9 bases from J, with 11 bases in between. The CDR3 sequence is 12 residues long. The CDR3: CAWSDSRGTQYF. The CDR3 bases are TGTGCCTGGAGTGACAGTCGGGGCACGCAGTATTTT. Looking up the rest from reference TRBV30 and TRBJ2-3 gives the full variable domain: SQTIHQWPATLVQPVGSPLSLECTVEGTSNPNLYWYRQAAGRGLQLLFYSVGIGQISSEVPQNLSASRPQDRQFILSSKKLLLSDSGFYLCAWSDSRGTQYFGPGTRLTVL.

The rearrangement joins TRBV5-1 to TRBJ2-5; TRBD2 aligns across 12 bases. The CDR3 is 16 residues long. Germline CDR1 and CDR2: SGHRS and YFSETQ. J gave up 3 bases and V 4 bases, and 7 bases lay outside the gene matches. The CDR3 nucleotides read TGCGCCAGCAGCACCCGACTAGCGGGAGTGGAAGAGACCCAGTACTTC. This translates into CASSTRLAGVEETQYF.